The 4 T cell receptor beta chains reported below all come from one sample, sequenced in a study of regulatory T cells in long-lasting Graves disease. The time point here: newly diagnosed GD, antithyroid drugs for less than 3 months. RNA isolated from PBMCs was used to make the TCR library. Sequencing libraries for TCR beta were prepared with iRepertoire HTBI primers and Arm-PCR of CDR3 regions. TCRdb called the multiplex PCR reads again in MiXCR, with one record for every CDR3 protein. Counted here are some 600,000 distinct CDR3 sequences, around 15% occurring once; the ten biggest clones make up more than 10%. These data were also filed under a second study, of T cells in Graves' hyperthyroidism and ophthalmopathy.

Source: peripheral blood mononuclear cells (PBMCs), taken at new diagnosis, from a patient treated with antithyroid drugs. The receptors derive from a man aged 18-30 years with Graves disease.

This clonotype was picked up a small number of times. V and J are TRBV9 and TRBJ2-7; D might be TRBD1 (5 bases). V lost 4 bases and J 3 bases, leaving 17 bases between the germline ends. Per the germline V gene, CDR1 is SGDLS and CDR2 is YYNGEE. This CDR3 spans 15 amino acids. The CDR3, as DNA: TGTGCCAGCAGCAGGGCCCCGGAGCAGGGCTACGAGCAGTACTTC. Its protein product is CASSRAPEQGYEQYF.

This clonotype was counted many times. The V and J genes are TRBV2 and TRBJ2-1; TRBD2 matches at 9 bases. The germline gives CDR1 SNHLY, CDR2 FYNNEI. CDR3 length: 15 amino acids. The V gene end was trimmed by 6 bases and the J gene end by 4 bases; junction bases not matched to a gene: 7. The CDR3 sequence is CASSEQSGRYNEQFF. The CDR3 nucleotides read TGTGCCAGCAGCGAACAGAGCGGGAGGTACAATGAGCAGTTCTTC.

The chain is built from TRBV28 and TRBJ1-2, with D unclear. Germline CDR1 and CDR2: MDHEN and SYDVKM. V was trimmed by 7 bases and J by 10 bases, leaving 19 bases between them. CDR3 length equals 13 residues. The CDR3 protein is CASTRAGPRDYTF. Written as DNA, the CDR3 is TGTGCCAGCACTCGAGCTGGCCCACGGGACTACACCTTC.

This chain connects TRBV7-2 to TRBJ2-3; 7 bases are a match to TRBD2. In germline, CDR1 is SGHTA, CDR2 FQGNSA. The ends lost 8 bases at V and 3 bases at J; junction bases unmatched: 14. The CDR3 covers 16 residues. CDR3 DNA: TGTGCCAGCGGACCGTATAGGGGCGGGAGTACAGATACGCAGTATTTT. Its protein is CASGPYRGGSTDTQYF. The whole variable domain, filled in from reference TRBV7-2 and TRBJ2-3, reads GAGVSQSPSNKVTEKGKDVELRCDPISGHTALYWYRQSLGQGLEFLIYFQGNSAPDKSGLPSDRFSAERTGGSVSTLTIQRTQQEDSAVYLCASGPYRGGSTDTQYFGPGTRLTVL.